The rows below give T cell receptor beta chains drawn from one sample of a study of CD8 T cells in ankylosing spondylitis. TCRdb re-called the 5' RACE reads with MiXCR, one entry per CDR3 protein. The table records some 340,000 distinct CDR3 sequences, roughly 14% of them present only once. The source material was blood, either unsorted or a sorted T cell fraction (not recorded which). The receptors stem from a male donor with ankylosing spondylitis or in good health (not recorded which). CDR3s include the opening cysteine and the closing phenylalanine or tryptophan. A D gene is named only where the DNA matches it firmly. Clone size is shown for a subset of rows, as once, few, many or a class of expanded clone.

cdr3_nt: TGCAGTGCCGAACAGGGGTACAATGAGCAGTTCTTC; cdr3_aa: CSAEQGYNEQFF; d_call: TRBD1; clone_size: few; j_call: TRBJ2-1; v_call: TRBV20-1
cdr3_nt: TGTGCCAGCAGCGTAGCTACTAGGAATGAGCAGTTCTTC; cdr3_aa: CASSVATRNEQFF; d_call: -; clone_size: -; j_call: TRBJ2-1; v_call: TRBV9
cdr3_nt: TGTGCCAGCAGCCAATCAAGCCGGACTAGCGGGGGCTGGGGTGAGCAGTTCTTC; cdr3_aa: CASSQSSRTSGGWGEQFF; d_call: TRBD2; clone_size: -; j_call: TRBJ2-1; v_call: TRBV3-1
cdr3_nt: TGCAGCGTTTTACGGACAGGGACGAACACCGGGGAGCTGTTTTTT; cdr3_aa: CSVLRTGTNTGELFF; d_call: TRBD1; clone_size: few; j_call: TRBJ2-2; v_call: TRBV29-1
cdr3_nt: TGTGCCAGCAGCCCCCCCCAGGGGGGAGTCACTGAAGCTTTCTTT; cdr3_aa: CASSPPQGGVTEAFF; d_call: TRBD1; clone_size: many; j_call: TRBJ1-1; v_call: TRBV7-9
cdr3_nt: TGTGCCAGCAGTACTACCGCGGGGGGCCTTTACAATGAGCAGTTCTTC; cdr3_aa: CASSTTAGGLYNEQFF; d_call: TRBD2; clone_size: many; j_call: TRBJ2-1; v_call: TRBV25-1
cdr3_nt: TGTGCCAGCAGCTTGGCCGGGGATGGGGCCTATGGCTACACCTTC; cdr3_aa: CASSLAGDGAYGYTF; d_call: -; clone_size: -; j_call: TRBJ1-2; v_call: TRBV5-5
cdr3_nt: TGTGCCAGCAGCTCCCGCCTTACTTTCGGCCAAGAGACCCAGTACTTC; cdr3_aa: CASSSRLTFGQETQYF; d_call: -; clone_size: -; j_call: TRBJ2-5; v_call: TRBV7-2
cdr3_nt: TGTGCCAGCAGCTTAGTTCTAGCGGGAGGAGAGACCCAGTACTTC; cdr3_aa: CASSLVLAGGETQYF; d_call: TRBD2; clone_size: -; j_call: TRBJ2-5; v_call: TRBV7-8
cdr3_nt: TGTGCCAGCTCACCGACAGGGTCCATCAAAAACATTCAGTACTTC; cdr3_aa: CASSPTGSIKNIQYF; d_call: TRBD1; clone_size: -; j_call: TRBJ2-4; v_call: TRBV18
cdr3_nt: TGTGCCAGCAGCCCTTTAAGGGACACAGATACGCAGTATTTT; cdr3_aa: CASSPLRDTDTQYF; d_call: -; clone_size: few; j_call: TRBJ2-3; v_call: TRBV4-2
cdr3_nt: TGTGCCAGCAGCTTTCTTGGACAGCAAGTCCAGTTCTTC; cdr3_aa: CASSFLGQQVQFF; d_call: -; clone_size: few; j_call: TRBJ2-1; v_call: TRBV5-6